This T cell receptor (beta chain) originates from a study of patients and donors after allogeneic stem cell transplantation. This clonotype turned up a few times. TCRdb reprocessed the RT-PCR reads via MiXCR and lists one record per CDR3 protein. The repertoire holds about a million distinct CDR3 sequences, roughly 18% seen once, with 6% in the top ten. CDR3 length: 13 residues. V dropped 1 base and J dropped 7 bases, with 8 bases sitting between them. Germline V gene sequence: CDR1 LNHDA, CDR2 SQIVND (reference sequence). Sample: blood, either unsorted or a sorted T cell fraction (not recorded which). This TCR came from a human donor who was either an allogeneic HSCT recipient or a stem cell or donor lymphocyte infusion donor (not recorded which). It is not recorded whose cells these are; they may come from a transplant donor. The chain recombines TRBV19 with TRBJ2-1, with a possible D match to TRBD1 (5 bases). DNA for the CDR3: TGTGCCAGTAGTATAGGGACAAATAATGAGCAGTTCTTC. This gives the protein CASSIGTNNEQFF. Using reference TRBV19 and TRBJ2-1 for the parts outside the CDR3, the full variable domain is DGGITQSPKYLFRKEGQNVTLSCEQNLNHDAMYWYRQDPGQGLRLIYYSQIVNDFQKGDIAEGYSVSREKKESFPLTVTSAQKNPTAFYLCASSIGTNNEQFFGPGTRLTVL.